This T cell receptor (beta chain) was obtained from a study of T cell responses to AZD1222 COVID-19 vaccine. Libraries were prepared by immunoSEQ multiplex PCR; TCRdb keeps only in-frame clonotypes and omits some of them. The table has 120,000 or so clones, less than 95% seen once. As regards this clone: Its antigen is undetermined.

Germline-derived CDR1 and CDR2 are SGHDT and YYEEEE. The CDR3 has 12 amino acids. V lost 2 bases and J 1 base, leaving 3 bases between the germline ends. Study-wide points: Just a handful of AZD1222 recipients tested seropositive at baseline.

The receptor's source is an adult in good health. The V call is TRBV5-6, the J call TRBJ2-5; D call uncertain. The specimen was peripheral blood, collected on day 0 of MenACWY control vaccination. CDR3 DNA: TGTGCCAGCAGCTTTTCCCAAGAGACCCAGTACTTC. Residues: CASSFSQETQYF.